What follows are 32 T cell receptor beta chains derived from one specimen sequenced in a study of regulatory T cells in long-lasting Graves disease. Building of the TCR beta libraries involved iRepertoire HTBI primers and Arm-PCR of CDR3 regions. TCRdb re-called the multiplex PCR reads with MiXCR, one entry per CDR3 protein. Of roughly 610,000 distinct CDR3 sequences in the sample, about 15% are singletons; the top ten hold 15% to 20%. Described time point: newly diagnosed GD, antithyroid drugs for less than 3 months. RNA extracted from PBMCs served as the sequencing template. These same data were also listed under a study on T cells in Graves' hyperthyroidism and ophthalmopathy.

The sequencing used peripheral blood mononuclear cells (PBMCs), collected at new diagnosis, from a patient treated with antithyroid drugs. The receptor source for this set is a woman in her twenties or thirties with Graves disease.

This clonotype was observed a few times. The chain employs TRBV27 and TRBJ2-5, with 8 bases that match TRBD2. Losses at the gene ends were 9 bases for V and 3 bases for J; bases not matched to a gene: 18. CDR3 length equals 17 residues. CDR1 and CDR2 (germline): MNHEY, SMNVEV (reference sequence). The CDR3 bases are TGTGCCAGGATGAGGGCTAGCGGGCTTCAAAAGGAAGAGACCCAGTACTTC. Translating it yields CARMRASGLQKEETQYF.

This clonotype was counted many times. The chain is built from TRBV6-1 and TRBJ2-1, with D maybe TRBD2 (6 bases). The V end was cut by 6 bases, the J end by 4 bases, with 16 bases between. The CDR3 is 15 amino acids. Looked up from germline, CDR1 is MNHNS and CDR2 is SASEGT. The CDR3 bases are TGTGCCAGCAGGAGGTCGGGGACTCCTTACAATGAGCAGTTCTTC. This translates into CASRRSGTPYNEQFF.

This clonotype has ten or more counts. The chain is built from TRBV29-1 and TRBJ2-1, with D possibly TRBD2 on 6 matching bases. V lost 8 bases to trimming and J lost 7 bases, with 27 bases between them. This CDR3 comprises 16 residues. Germline assignment: CDR1 SQVTM and CDR2 ANQGSEA. This CDR3 is CSSIQFGSGVGNEQFF. DNA of the CDR3: TGCAGCTCCATCCAGTTTGGCTCGGGAGTGGGAAATGAGCAGTTCTTC.

This clonotype was seen only a few times. V and J are TRBV7-9 and TRBJ1-5, with D perhaps matching TRBD1 (6 bases). There are 15 residues in the CDR3. V dropped 8 bases and J dropped 3 bases, with 17 bases sitting between them. CDR1 is SEHNR, CDR2 FQNEAQ, per germline (reference sequence). The CDR3: CASSPGDNYNQPQHF. The CDR3 coding sequence is TGTGCCAGCTCCCCCGGGGACAATTACAATCAGCCCCAGCATTTT.

This clonotype was detected ten times or more. The genes are TRBV28 and TRBJ2-3; no clear D. Germline V lookup: CDR1 MDHEN, CDR2 SYDVKM. Deletions cut 6 bases from V and 0 bases from J, with 7 bases between. The CDR3 covers 13 residues. This CDR3 reads CASSSGSTDTQYF. Written as DNA, the CDR3 is TGTGCCAGCAGCTCTGGTAGCACAGATACGCAGTATTTT.

The J gene is TRBJ2-7, the V gene TRBV3-1, with TRBD2 matching over 10 bases. The V gene end was trimmed by 5 bases and the J gene end by 6 bases; junction bases not matched to a gene: 7. The germline gives CDR1 LGHDT, CDR2 YNNKEL (reference sequence). The CDR3 consists of 14 residues. The CDR3 is CASSTSGTLGEQYF. The CDR3 nucleotides are TGTGCCAGCAGCACTAGCGGGACTCTGGGCGAGCAGTACTTC.

Of note for this clonotype: A read error is possible here, since a much larger clone lies one base away. In this CDR3 the conserved last residue, phenylalanine or tryptophan, is missing, so a read error is likely. The V call is TRBV6-1, the J call TRBJ1-1; D ambiguous. Germline V gene data show CDR1 as MNHNS and CDR2 as SASEGT. Trimming left V 5 bases short and J 2 bases short, with 9 bases between. The CDR3 spans 13 residues. In DNA, the CDR3 is TGTGCCAGCAGTCACACCCGTAACACTGAAGCTTTCCTT. Its protein is CASSHTRNTEAFL.

V gene TRBV6-1 combines with J gene TRBJ2-1; D is undetermined. V was pared by 2 bases and J by 4 bases, with 15 bases between. The CDR3 is 16 amino acids. CDR1 and CDR2 (germline): MNHNS, SASEGT. The CDR3 here is CASSESQVGLYNEQFF. As DNA, the CDR3 is TGTGCCAGCAGTGAATCCCAAGTCGGGTTATACAATGAGCAGTTCTTC.

At least ten counts were recorded for this clonotype. The V call is TRBV14, the J call TRBJ2-1, with 11 bases identical to TRBD2. Germline assignment: CDR1 SGHDN and CDR2 FVKESK. CDR3 length: 15 amino acids. V dropped 4 bases and J dropped 3; count of bases not matched to a gene: 2. This CDR3 is CASSRLAGFYNEQFF. CDR3 sequence (DNA): TGTGCCAGCAGCCGACTAGCGGGATTCTACAATGAGCAGTTCTTC.

This clonotype was observed at least ten times. DNA of the CDR3: TGTGCCAGCAGTACTGGACTAGCGGAGTCCAATGAGCAGTTCTTC. Translation gives CASSTGLAESNEQFF. The gene calls are TRBV6-1 and TRBJ2-1; 10 nucleotides agree with TRBD2. The CDR3 has 15 residues. The ends lost 5 bases at V and 6 bases at J; junction bases unmatched: 7. Looked up from germline, CDR1 is MNHNS and CDR2 is SASEGT.

A few counts support this clonotype. V usage is TRBV9 and J usage is TRBJ1-1; D possibly corresponds to TRBD1 (5 bases). The CDR3 covers 15 residues. Germline V CDR1 and CDR2: SGDLS, YYNGEE. Trimming removed 4 bases from V and 7 bases from J, with 20 bases in between. In DNA form, the CDR3 reads TGTGCCAGCAGCCGCTCGGGAGGGACTGCCGGTGAAGCTTTCTTT. It translates to CASSRSGGTAGEAFF.

The chain joins TRBV28 to TRBJ1-2; 8 nucleotides line up with TRBD1. The CDR3 is 14 residues long. Germline CDR1 is MDHEN and CDR2 is SYDVKM. After removal of 6 bases from V and 0 bases from J, the junction contained 3 bases not matched to a gene. This CDR3 reads CASRGRGPNYGYTF. CDR3 nucleotides: TGTGCCAGCAGGGGCAGGGGGCCTAACTATGGCTACACCTTC.

V and J are TRBV9 and TRBJ2-7; D is uncertain. V gave up 3 bases and J gave up 2 bases, with 15 bases separating them. CDR3 length: 15 amino acids. Germline-derived CDR1 and CDR2 are SGDLS and YYNGEE. This CDR3 is CASSGGLGPTYEQYF. The CDR3 DNA follows: TGTGCCAGCAGCGGGGGATTAGGCCCTACCTACGAGCAGTACTTC.

The chain has TRBV30 and TRBJ1-1; TRBD1 aligns across 7 bases. Germline CDR1 reads GTSNPN; CDR2 reads SVGIG (reference sequence). With V trimmed by 4 bases and J by 2 bases, 7 bases remained unmatched. The length of the CDR3 is 14 residues. For the CDR3, the DNA is TGTGCCTGGATAGTCCCAGGGGGAAACACTGAAGCTTTCTTT. It codes for CAWIVPGGNTEAFF.

In its sample, this clonotype was seen a few times. The gene calls are TRBV28 and TRBJ2-7; TRBD1 matches at 7 bases. CDR1 is MDHEN and CDR2 is SYDVKM in the germline V gene. Trimming took 5 bases from V and 0 from J; bases not matched to a gene: 7. The CDR3 is made up of 15 amino acids. CDR3 nucleotide sequence: TGTGCCAGCAGTGAGCAGGGGGTTCTCTCCTACGAGCAGTACTTC. Its protein product is CASSEQGVLSYEQYF.

A remark on this clonotype: A much more abundant neighbour one base away suggests this may be a read error. The chain couples TRBV20-1 to TRBJ2-5, with a tentative D call TRBD1 (8 bases). The CDR3 is 13 residues long. V was shortened by 3 bases and J by 7 bases, with 15 bases between the two germline ends. CDR1 DFQATT and CDR2 SNEGSKA come from the germline V gene (reference sequence). CDR3 in DNA: TGCAGTGCTAGGCAGACAGGGGAGGGGACCCAGTACTTC. Protein sequence: CSARQTGEGTQYF.

Only a few counts were recorded for this clonotype. The V call is TRBV6-5, the J call TRBJ1-2, with D unresolved. Trimming stripped 1 base from V and 4 bases from J, with 10 bases between. CDR3 length equals 14 residues. The germline gives CDR1 MNHEY, CDR2 SVGAGI. The CDR3 loop reads CASSYLRATYGYTF. The CDR3 DNA reads as TGTGCCAGCAGTTACTTAAGGGCGACCTATGGCTACACCTTC.

The chain carries TRBV6-1 and TRBJ1-1, with a weak D call TRBD1 (5 bases). Germline loops: CDR1 MNHNS, CDR2 SASEGT. Trimming cost V 7 bases and J 4 bases, with 13 bases left between them. The CDR3 consists of 13 residues. The CDR3 here is CASTYGGGTEAFF. The CDR3 DNA is TGTGCCAGCACCTATGGGGGGGGCACTGAAGCTTTCTTT.

This clonotype was recorded at least ten times. V gene TRBV11-2 combines with J gene TRBJ2-2; D possibly corresponds to TRBD2 (5 bases). This CDR3 region has 14 residues. Germline assignment: CDR1 SGHAT and CDR2 FQNNGV. V shed 5 bases and J shed 6 bases, with 13 bases lying between them. As DNA, the CDR3 is TGTGCCAGCAGCGTAAAAGCGAGGGCCGGGGAGCTGTTTTTT. Translation gives CASSVKARAGELFF.

The V call is TRBV20-1, the J call TRBJ2-7, with D uncertain. The CDR3 spans 13 residues. V was cut by 0 bases and J by 2 bases, with 8 bases left in between. Germline loops: CDR1 DFQATT, CDR2 SNEGSKA (reference sequence). The DNA for the CDR3 is TGCAGTGCTAGAGATAGTATTACCTACGAGCAGTACTTC. It specifies CSARDSITYEQYF.

The chain combines TRBV3-1 with TRBJ1-5, with TRBD1 matching 7 bases. The CDR3 runs to 14 residues. The germline V gene encodes CDR1 LGHDT and CDR2 YNNKEL (reference sequence). J was trimmed by 6 bases and V by 3 bases; bases with no gene match: 5. CDR3 residues: CASSQSYRGQPQHF. For the CDR3, the DNA is TGTGCCAGCAGCCAGTCCTACAGGGGTCAGCCCCAGCATTTT.

The rearrangement links TRBV7-3 to TRBJ2-1; 8 bases match TRBD2. V trimming: 3 bases; J trimming: 7 bases; junction bases outside the gene matches: 8. The CDR3 extends over 15 amino acids. Germline CDR1 reads SGHTA; CDR2 reads FQGTGA. CDR3 nucleotides: TGTGCCAGCAGCTTTATTAGCGGGACCAAAAATGAGCAGTTCTTC. It translates to CASSFISGTKNEQFF.

This clonotype appeared a few times. Germline and junction disagree at one end, which may indicate a read error. This chain connects TRBV5-1 to TRBJ2-5; 10 nucleotides line up with TRBD1. The germline V gene encodes CDR1 SGHRS and CDR2 YFSETQ. The CDR3 spans 14 residues. Here the CDR3 reads CASSGTGVGETQYF. The CDR3 region has the DNA TGTGCCAGCAGCGGGACAGGGGTCGGAGAGACCCAGTACTTC.

This clonotype was seen a handful of times. The V call is TRBV5-8, the J call TRBJ1-2, with D unresolved. The CDR3 covers 16 residues. V lost 4 bases and J 8 bases, leaving 24 bases between the germline ends. CDR1 is SGHTS and CDR2 is YDEGEE in the germline V gene. CDR3 loop: CASSTAFVRSSGGYTF. DNA for the CDR3: TGTGCCAGCAGCACTGCCTTTGTGCGGTCCTCCGGGGGCTACACCTTC.

V and J are TRBV6-1 and TRBJ2-7; D perhaps matches TRBD1 (7 bases). The V and J ends lost 2 bases and 4 bases respectively, with 15 bases between them. This CDR3 spans 15 amino acids. The germline V gene has CDR1 MNHNS and CDR2 SASEGT. CDR3 sequence reads: CASSENGSGGYEQYF. The DNA for the CDR3 is TGTGCCAGCAGTGAAAATGGGTCAGGGGGGTACGAGCAGTACTTC.

In this sample, this clonotype turned up many times. The V call is TRBV6-1, the J call TRBJ2-7; weak D call: TRBD1 (6 bases). This CDR3 has 13 residues. The V gene lost 7 bases and the J gene lost 2 bases, with 12 bases spanning the gap. The germline gives CDR1 MNHNS, CDR2 SASEGT. CDR3 DNA sequence: TGTGCCAGCACCCCAGGGGCCCCCTACGAGCAGTACTTC. This gives the protein CASTPGAPYEQYF.

This clonotype was counted at least ten times. CDR3 protein: CASSLDSLNQPQHF. For the CDR3, the DNA is TGTGCCAGCAGCTTGGACAGCCTCAATCAGCCCCAGCATTTT. The chain is built from TRBV7-2 and TRBJ1-5, with a tentative D call TRBD1 (6 bases). The CDR3 is 14 amino acids. Trimming removed 3 bases at V and 3 bases at J, with 9 bases between. Germline V gene lookup returns CDR1 SGHTA and CDR2 FQGNSA.

This clonotype has at least ten counts. The chain joins TRBV29-1 to TRBJ2-3; TRBD2 matches 11 bases. Per germline, CDR1 SQVTM and CDR2 ANQGSEA. Trimming cost V 7 bases and J 4 bases; bases outside gene matches: 13. The CDR3 is 16 amino acids. CDR3 protein: CSAQPNSGRVADTQYF. In nucleotides, the CDR3 is TGCAGCGCCCAACCGAATAGCGGGAGGGTGGCAGATACGCAGTATTTT.

This clonotype was seen ten or more times. The gene calls are TRBV6-2 or TRBV6-3 and TRBJ1-4; a weak D match, TRBD1 (5 bases). Germline values: CDR1 MNHEY, CDR2 SVGEGT. The CDR3 totals 18 residues. V dropped 0 bases and J dropped 4 bases, with 18 bases sitting between them. For the CDR3, the DNA is TGTGCCAGCAGTTACTCGGGCTTCTTCGGGACGGTTAATGAAAAACTGTTTTTT. As protein: CASSYSGFFGTVNEKLFF.

This clonotype was counted between two and nine times. J is TRBJ2-5 and V is TRBV6-1; the match to TRBD1 covers 8 bases. The CDR3 extends over 15 amino acids. The germline gives CDR1 MNHNS, CDR2 SASEGT. V trimming: 6 bases; J trimming: 5 bases; junction bases outside the gene matches: 11. CDR3 loop: CASRRSGGRRETQYF. In nucleotides, the CDR3 is TGTGCCAGCAGACGTTCAGGGGGCCGTAGGGAGACCCAGTACTTC.

This clonotype was seen at least ten times. The J gene is TRBJ2-3, the V gene TRBV28; 9 bases align to TRBD2. The trim removed 6 bases at V and 3 bases at J, leaving 16 bases unmatched. The CDR3 is 18 residues long. Per the germline V gene, CDR1 is MDHEN and CDR2 is SYDVKM. The CDR3, as DNA: TGTGCCAGCAGCACGACTAGCGGATTATCCGCGGGAACAGATACGCAGTATTTT. Encoded protein: CASSTTSGLSAGTDTQYF.

The sample holds many counts of this clonotype. The chain joins TRBV5-1 to TRBJ2-5; D unresolved. CDR3 length: 15 amino acids. V dropped 0 bases and J dropped 5 bases, with 14 bases sitting between them. Per germline, CDR1 SGHRS and CDR2 YFSETQ. CDR3 in DNA: TGCGCCAGCAGCTTGGCCCGAGGTTCAGCGGAGACCCAGTACTTC. This encodes CASSLARGSAETQYF.